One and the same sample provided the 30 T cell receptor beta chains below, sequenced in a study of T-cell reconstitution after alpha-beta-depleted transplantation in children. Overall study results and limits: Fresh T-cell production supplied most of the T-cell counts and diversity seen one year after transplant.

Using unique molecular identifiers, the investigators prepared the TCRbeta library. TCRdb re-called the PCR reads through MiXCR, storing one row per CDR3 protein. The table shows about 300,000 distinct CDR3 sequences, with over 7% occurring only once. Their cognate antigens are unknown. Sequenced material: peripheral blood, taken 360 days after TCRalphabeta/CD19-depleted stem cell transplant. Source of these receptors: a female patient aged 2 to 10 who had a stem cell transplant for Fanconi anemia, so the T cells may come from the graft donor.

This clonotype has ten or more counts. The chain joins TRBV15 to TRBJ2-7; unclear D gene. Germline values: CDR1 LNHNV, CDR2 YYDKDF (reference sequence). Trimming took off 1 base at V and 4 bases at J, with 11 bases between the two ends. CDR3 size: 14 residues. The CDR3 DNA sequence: TGTGCCACCAGCAGAGCACCGGGTGGATACGAGCAGTACTTC. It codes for CATSRAPGGYEQYF.

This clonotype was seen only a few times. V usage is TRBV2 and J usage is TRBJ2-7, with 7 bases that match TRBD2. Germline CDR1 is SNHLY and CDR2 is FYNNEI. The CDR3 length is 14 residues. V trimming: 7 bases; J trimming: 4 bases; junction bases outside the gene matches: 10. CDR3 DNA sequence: TGTGCCAGCACGCATGCGGGAGAAAAATACGAGCAGTACTTC. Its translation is CASTHAGEKYEQYF.

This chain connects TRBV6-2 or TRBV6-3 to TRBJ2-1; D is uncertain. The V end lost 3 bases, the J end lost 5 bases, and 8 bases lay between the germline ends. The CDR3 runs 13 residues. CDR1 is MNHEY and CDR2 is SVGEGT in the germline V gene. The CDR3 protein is CASSYGNDNEQFF. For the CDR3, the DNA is TGTGCCAGCAGTTATGGGAACGACAATGAGCAGTTCTTC.

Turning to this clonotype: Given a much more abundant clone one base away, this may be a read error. The CDR3 nucleotides read TGTGCCAGCGGCCAAGACGAAAGCGTTTTCGGTGGCTACACCTTC. Its protein is CASGQDESVFGGYTF. The chain carries TRBV3-1 and TRBJ1-2; D is undetermined. This CDR3 has 15 amino acids. Germline CDR1 and CDR2: LGHDT and YNNKEL (reference sequence).

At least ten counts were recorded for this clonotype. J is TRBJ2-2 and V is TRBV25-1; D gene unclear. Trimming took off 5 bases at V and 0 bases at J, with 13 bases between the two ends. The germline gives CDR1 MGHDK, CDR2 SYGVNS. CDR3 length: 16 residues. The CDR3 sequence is CASSRMGTSNTGELFF. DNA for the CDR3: TGTGCCAGCAGTCGAATGGGAACATCGAACACCGGGGAGCTGTTTTTT.

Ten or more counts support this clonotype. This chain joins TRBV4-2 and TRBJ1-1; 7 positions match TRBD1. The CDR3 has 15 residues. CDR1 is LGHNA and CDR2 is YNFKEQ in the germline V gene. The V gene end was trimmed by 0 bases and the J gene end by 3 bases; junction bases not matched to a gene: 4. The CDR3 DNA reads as TGTGCCAGCAGCCAAGAGACAGGGCCTGACACTGAAGCTTTCTTT. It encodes CASSQETGPDTEAFF.

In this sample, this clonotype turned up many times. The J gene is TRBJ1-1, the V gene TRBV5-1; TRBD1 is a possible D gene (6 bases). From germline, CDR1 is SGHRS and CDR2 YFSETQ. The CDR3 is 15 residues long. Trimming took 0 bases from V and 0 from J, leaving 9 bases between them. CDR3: CASSLAGVLNTEAFF. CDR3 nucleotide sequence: TGCGCCAGCAGCTTGGCAGGGGTCCTGAACACTGAAGCTTTCTTT.

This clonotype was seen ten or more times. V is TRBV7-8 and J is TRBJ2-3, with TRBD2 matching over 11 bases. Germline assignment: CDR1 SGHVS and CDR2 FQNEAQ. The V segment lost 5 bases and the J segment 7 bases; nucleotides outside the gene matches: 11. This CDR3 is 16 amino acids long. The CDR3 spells CASSPDSGGVLNTQYF. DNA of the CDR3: TGTGCCAGCAGCCCAGATAGCGGGGGGGTGCTGAATACGCAGTATTTT.

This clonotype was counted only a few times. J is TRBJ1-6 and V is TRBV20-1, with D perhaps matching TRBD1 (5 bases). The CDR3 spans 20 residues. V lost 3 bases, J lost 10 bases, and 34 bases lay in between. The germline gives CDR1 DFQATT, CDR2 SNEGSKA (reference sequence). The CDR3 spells CSASGIALPGRDQSESPLHF. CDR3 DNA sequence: TGCAGTGCTAGTGGTATCGCCTTACCGGGACGGGACCAGTCAGAATCACCCCTCCACTTT.

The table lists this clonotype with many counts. The CDR3 loop is CASSLVTSRHNEQFF. CDR3 nucleotides: TGTGCCAGCAGCTTAGTGACTAGCCGTCACAATGAGCAGTTCTTC. The chain is built from TRBV7-8 and TRBJ2-1; TRBD2 matches at 7 bases. The germline V gene has CDR1 SGHVS and CDR2 FQNEAQ. The CDR3 has 15 amino acids. V lost 1 base to trimming and J lost 5 bases; unmatched junction nucleotides: 5.

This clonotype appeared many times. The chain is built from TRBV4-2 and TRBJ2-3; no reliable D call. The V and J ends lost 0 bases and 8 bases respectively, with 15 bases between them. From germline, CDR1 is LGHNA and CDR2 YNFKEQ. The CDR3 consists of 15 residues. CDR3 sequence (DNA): TGTGCCAGCAGCCAAGATGGAGCCCGTAGGTCTACGCAGTATTTT. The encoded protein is CASSQDGARRSTQYF.

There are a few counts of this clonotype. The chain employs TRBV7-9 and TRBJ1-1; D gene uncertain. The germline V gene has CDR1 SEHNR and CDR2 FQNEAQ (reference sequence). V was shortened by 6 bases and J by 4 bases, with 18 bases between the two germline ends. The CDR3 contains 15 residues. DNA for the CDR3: TGTGCCAGCAGACAAGGCAGTAAGGGTGGCACTGAAGCTTTCTTT. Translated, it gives CASRQGSKGGTEAFF.

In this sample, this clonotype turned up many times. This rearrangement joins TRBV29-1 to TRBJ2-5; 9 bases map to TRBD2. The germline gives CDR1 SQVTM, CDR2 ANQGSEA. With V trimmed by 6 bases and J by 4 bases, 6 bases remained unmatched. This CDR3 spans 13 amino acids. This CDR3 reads CSVVAGVGETQYF. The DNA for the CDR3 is TGCAGCGTCGTAGCGGGAGTAGGAGAGACCCAGTACTTC.

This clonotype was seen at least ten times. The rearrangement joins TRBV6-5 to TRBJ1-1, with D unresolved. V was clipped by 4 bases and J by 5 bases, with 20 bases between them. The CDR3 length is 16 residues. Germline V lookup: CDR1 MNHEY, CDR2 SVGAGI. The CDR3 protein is CASSSGFSDPRTEAFF. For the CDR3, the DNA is TGTGCCAGCAGTTCCGGGTTCTCAGACCCTAGGACTGAAGCTTTCTTT.

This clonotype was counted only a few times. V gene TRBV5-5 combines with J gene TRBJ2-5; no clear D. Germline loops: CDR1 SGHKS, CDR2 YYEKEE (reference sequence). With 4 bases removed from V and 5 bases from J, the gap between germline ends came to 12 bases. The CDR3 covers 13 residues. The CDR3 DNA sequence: TGTGCCAGCAGCAATGGACCGTACGAGACCCAGTACTTC. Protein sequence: CASSNGPYETQYF.

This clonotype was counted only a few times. The CDR3 coding sequence is TGTGCCAGCAAGGGCAGGACCTACCTCGGGGAGACCCAGTACTTC. Its translation is CASKGRTYLGETQYF. The chain is built from TRBV28 and TRBJ2-5; D is undetermined. V dropped 7 bases and J dropped 5 bases, with 20 bases sitting between them. The CDR3 covers 15 residues. CDR1 is MDHEN and CDR2 is SYDVKM in the germline V gene.

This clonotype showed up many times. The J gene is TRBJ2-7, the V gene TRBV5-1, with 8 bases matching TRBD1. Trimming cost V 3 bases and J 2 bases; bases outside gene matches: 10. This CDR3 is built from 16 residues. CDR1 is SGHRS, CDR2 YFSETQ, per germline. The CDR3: CASSYDPGGATYEQYF. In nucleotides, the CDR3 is TGCGCCAGCAGCTATGACCCAGGGGGCGCGACCTACGAGCAGTACTTC. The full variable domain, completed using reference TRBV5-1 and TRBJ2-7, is KAGVTQTPRYLIKTRGQQVTLSCSPISGHRSVSWYQQTPGQGLQFLFEYFSETQRNKGNFPGRFSGRQFSNSRSEMNVSTLELGDSALYLCASSYDPGGATYEQYFGPGTRLTVT.

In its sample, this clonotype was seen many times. As DNA, the CDR3 is TGCGCCAGCAGCACCCAGGGATATGGCTACACCTTC. Its translation: CASSTQGYGYTF. J is TRBJ1-2 and V is TRBV5-1, with D possibly TRBD1 on 5 matching bases. Germline V gene lookup returns CDR1 SGHRS and CDR2 YFSETQ. V was shortened by 4 bases and J by 5 bases, with 9 bases between the two germline ends. The CDR3 covers 12 residues.

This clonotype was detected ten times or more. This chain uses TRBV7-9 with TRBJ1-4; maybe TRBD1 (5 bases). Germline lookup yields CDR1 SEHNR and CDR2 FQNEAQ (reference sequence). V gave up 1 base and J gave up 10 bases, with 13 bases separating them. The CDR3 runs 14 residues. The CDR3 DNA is TGTGCCAGCAGCTTAGTCACGGGGCAGATAAAACTGTTTTTT. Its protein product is CASSLVTGQIKLFF.

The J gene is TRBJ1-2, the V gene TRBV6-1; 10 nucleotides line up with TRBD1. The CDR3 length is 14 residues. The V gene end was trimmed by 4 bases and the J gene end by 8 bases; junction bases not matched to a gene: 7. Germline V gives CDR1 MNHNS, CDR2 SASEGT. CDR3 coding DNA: TGTGCCAGCAGTGCACCGGGACAGGGGTTGGGCTACACCTTC. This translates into CASSAPGQGLGYTF.

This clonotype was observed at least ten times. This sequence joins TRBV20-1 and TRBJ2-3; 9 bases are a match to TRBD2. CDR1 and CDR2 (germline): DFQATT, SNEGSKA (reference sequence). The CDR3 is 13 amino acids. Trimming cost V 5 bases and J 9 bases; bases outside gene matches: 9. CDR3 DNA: TGCAGTGCTGCCCCCCTAGCGGGGAGAACGCAGTATTTT. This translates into CSAAPLAGRTQYF.

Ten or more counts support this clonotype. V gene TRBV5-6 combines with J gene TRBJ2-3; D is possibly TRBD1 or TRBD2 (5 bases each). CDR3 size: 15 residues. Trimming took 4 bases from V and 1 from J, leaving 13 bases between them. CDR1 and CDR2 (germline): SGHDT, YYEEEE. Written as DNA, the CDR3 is TGTGCCAGCAGCCGGGACGCCCGGCGCACAGATACGCAGTATTTT. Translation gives CASSRDARRTDTQYF.

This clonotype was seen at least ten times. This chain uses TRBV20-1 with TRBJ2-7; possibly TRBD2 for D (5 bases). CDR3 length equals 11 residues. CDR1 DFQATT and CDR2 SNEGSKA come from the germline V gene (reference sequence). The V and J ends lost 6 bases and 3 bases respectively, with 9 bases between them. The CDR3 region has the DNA TGCAGTGCGAGGGTTCTCTACGAGCAGTACTTC. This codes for CSARVLYEQYF.

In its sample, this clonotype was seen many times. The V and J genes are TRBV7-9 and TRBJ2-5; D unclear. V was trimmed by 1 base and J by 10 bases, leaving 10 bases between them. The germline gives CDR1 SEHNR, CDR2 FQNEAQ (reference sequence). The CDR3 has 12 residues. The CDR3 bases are TGTGCCAGCAGCTTAGGTATAGGAGACCAGTACTTC. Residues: CASSLGIGDQYF.

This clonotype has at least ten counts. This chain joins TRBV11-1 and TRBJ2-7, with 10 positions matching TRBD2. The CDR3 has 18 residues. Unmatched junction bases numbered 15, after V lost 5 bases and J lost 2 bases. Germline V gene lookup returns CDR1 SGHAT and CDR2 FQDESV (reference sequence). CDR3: CASSAYTLAGILTYEQYF. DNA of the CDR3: TGTGCCAGCAGCGCTTATACACTAGCGGGAATACTTACCTACGAGCAGTACTTC. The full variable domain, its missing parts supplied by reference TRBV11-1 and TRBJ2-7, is EAEVAQSPRYKITEKSQAVAFWCDPISGHATLYWYRQILGQGPELLVQFQDESVVDDSQLPKDRFSAERLKGVDSTLKIQPAELGDSAMYLCASSAYTLAGILTYEQYFGPGTRLTVT.

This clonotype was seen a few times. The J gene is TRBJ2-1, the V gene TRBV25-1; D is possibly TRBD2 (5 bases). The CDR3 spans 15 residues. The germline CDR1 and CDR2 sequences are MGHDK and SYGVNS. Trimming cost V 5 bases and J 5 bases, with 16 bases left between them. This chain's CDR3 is CASSSASLPNNEQFF. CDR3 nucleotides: TGTGCCAGCAGTTCCGCTAGCCTACCCAACAATGAGCAGTTCTTC. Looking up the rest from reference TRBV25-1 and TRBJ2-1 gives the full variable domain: EADIYQTPRYLVIGTGKKITLECSQTMGHDKMYWYQQDPGMELHLIHYSYGVNSTEKGDLSSESTVSRIRTEHFPLTLESARPSHTSQYLCASSSASLPNNEQFFGPGTRLTVL.

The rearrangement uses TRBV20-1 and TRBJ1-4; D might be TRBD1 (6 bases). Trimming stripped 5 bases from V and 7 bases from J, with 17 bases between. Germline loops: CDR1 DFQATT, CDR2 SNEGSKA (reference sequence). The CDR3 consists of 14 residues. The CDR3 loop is CSAPSDRFTEKLFF. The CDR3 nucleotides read TGCAGTGCTCCGTCGGACAGATTTACTGAAAAACTGTTTTTT.

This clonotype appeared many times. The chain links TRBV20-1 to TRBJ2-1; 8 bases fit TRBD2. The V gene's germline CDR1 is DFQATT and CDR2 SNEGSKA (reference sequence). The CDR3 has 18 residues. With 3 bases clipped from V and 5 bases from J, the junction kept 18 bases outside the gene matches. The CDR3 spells CSASIPSGSFYWDNEQFF. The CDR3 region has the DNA TGCAGTGCTAGTATCCCAAGCGGGAGTTTTTATTGGGACAATGAGCAGTTCTTC.

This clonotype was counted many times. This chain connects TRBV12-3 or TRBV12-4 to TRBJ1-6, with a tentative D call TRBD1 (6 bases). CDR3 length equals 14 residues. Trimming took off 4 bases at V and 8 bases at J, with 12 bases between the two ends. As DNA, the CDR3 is TGTGCCAGCAGTTCCAGACAGGTCTATTCACCCCTCCACTTT. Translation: CASSSRQVYSPLHF.

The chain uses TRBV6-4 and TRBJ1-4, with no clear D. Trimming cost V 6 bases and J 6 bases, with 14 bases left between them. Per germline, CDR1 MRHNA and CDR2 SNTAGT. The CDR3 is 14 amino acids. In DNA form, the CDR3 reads TGTGCCAGCAGAATATCGGACCGGCATGAAAAACTGTTTTTT. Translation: CASRISDRHEKLFF.